The 8 T cell receptor beta chains reported below all come from one sample, sequenced in a study of Graves' ophthalmopathy and Graves' hyperthyroidism. Investigators amplified TCR beta CDR3 regions from RNA transcripts. First-round RT-PCR used HTBI primers; second-round multiplex PCR followed. MiXCR, run by TCRdb on the multiplex PCR reads, gives a single entry per CDR3 protein. Of 150,000 or so distinct CDR3 sequences in the sample, 39% were seen once. Sequences were obtained from peripheral blood. All receptors derive from a man aged 25-45 years with Graves' ophthalmopathy.

J is TRBJ1-1 and V is TRBV19; D might be TRBD1 (5 bases). The CDR3 contains 14 residues. Germline CDR1 reads LNHDA; CDR2 reads SQIVND (reference sequence). The germline V and J ends were trimmed by 5 bases and 5 bases, with 15 bases remaining between them. CDR3 region: CASSSPIQGTEAFF. In DNA form, the CDR3 reads TGTGCCAGTAGTTCGCCGATTCAGGGAACTGAAGCTTTCTTT.

This clonotype appeared a few times. The chain couples TRBV12-3 or TRBV12-4 to TRBJ2-7; 7 bases fit TRBD1. V lost 6 bases to trimming and J lost 3 bases; unmatched junction nucleotides: 5. The CDR3 loop spans 13 amino acids. The CDR3 DNA reads TGTGCCAGCAGCAACAGGGGAATCTACGAGCAGTACTTC. Amino acids: CASSNRGIYEQYF.

The chain employs TRBV7-2 and TRBJ2-5, with TRBD1 identical over 8 bases. Germline CDR1 and CDR2: SGHTA and FQGNSA. Trimming cost V 7 bases and J 4 bases; bases outside gene matches: 8. The CDR3 is 14 amino acids. The CDR3 nucleotides are TGTGCCAGCACCCCGGACAGGGTGGGAGAGACCCAGTACTTC. Translating gives CASTPDRVGETQYF.

A few counts support this clonotype. The chain combines TRBV6-1 with TRBJ2-6; D gene uncertain. CDR3 length equals 14 residues. Germline CDR1 and CDR2: MNHNS and SASEGT. V dropped 6 bases and J dropped 1 base, with 7 bases sitting between them. The CDR3 loop reads CASRTPSGANVLTF. CDR3 sequence (DNA): TGTGCCAGCAGAACACCTTCTGGGGCCAACGTCCTGACTTTC.

The V call is TRBV6-1, the J call TRBJ1-2; D is ambiguous. V was clipped by 7 bases and J by 4 bases, with 16 bases between them. Germline CDR1 is MNHNS and CDR2 is SASEGT. The CDR3 loop spans 14 amino acids. The CDR3 DNA sequence: TGTGCCAGCAACGCGATAGGACGGATCTATGGCTACACCTTC. Translating it yields CASNAIGRIYGYTF.

This clonotype was observed at least ten times. The chain joins TRBV6-1 to TRBJ2-7; no reliable D call. This CDR3 is built from 15 residues. CDR1 is MNHNS and CDR2 is SASEGT in the germline V gene. Trimming took off 0 bases at V and 0 bases at J, with 9 bases between the two ends. The CDR3, as DNA: TGTGCCAGCAGTGAAGCCATGCCACTCTCCTACGAGCAGTACTTC. Translating it yields CASSEAMPLSYEQYF.

This clonotype was seen ten or more times. This chain uses TRBV29-1 with TRBJ2-2; 8 positions agree with TRBD1. With 7 bases clipped from V and 4 bases from J, the junction kept 5 bases outside the gene matches. CDR3 size: 13 residues. CDR1 is SQVTM, CDR2 ANQGSEA, per germline. CDR3 loop: CSAGTGVTGELFF. CDR3 coding DNA: TGCAGCGCCGGGACAGGTGTCACCGGGGAGCTGTTTTTT.

This clonotype has just a few counts. The genes are TRBV6-2 or TRBV6-3 and TRBJ2-7; D is tentatively TRBD1 or TRBD2 (5 bases each). Trimming took 8 bases from V and 1 from J, leaving 18 bases between them. The germline gives CDR1 MNHEY, CDR2 SVGEGT. The CDR3 runs to 15 residues. The CDR3 region is CASEGIDSLSYEQYF. CDR3 DNA: TGTGCCAGCGAGGGGATTGACAGTCTGTCCTACGAGCAGTACTTC.